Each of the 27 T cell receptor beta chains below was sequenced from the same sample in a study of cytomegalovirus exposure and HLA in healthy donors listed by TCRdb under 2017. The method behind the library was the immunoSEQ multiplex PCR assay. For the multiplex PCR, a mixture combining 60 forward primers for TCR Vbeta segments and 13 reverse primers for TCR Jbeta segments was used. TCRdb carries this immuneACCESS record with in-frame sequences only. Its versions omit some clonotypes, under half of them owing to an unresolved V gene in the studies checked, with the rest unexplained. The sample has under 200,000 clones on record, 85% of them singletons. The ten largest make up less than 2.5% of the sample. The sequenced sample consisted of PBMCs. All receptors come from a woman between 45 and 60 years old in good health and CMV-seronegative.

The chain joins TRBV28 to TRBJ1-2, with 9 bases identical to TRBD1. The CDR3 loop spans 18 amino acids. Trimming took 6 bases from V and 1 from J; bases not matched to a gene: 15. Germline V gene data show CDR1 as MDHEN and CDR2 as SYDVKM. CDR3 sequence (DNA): TGTGCCAGCAGCTCTACCCCGGGACAGGGACCAAATAACTATGGCTACACCTTC. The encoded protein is CASSSTPGQGPNNYGYTF.

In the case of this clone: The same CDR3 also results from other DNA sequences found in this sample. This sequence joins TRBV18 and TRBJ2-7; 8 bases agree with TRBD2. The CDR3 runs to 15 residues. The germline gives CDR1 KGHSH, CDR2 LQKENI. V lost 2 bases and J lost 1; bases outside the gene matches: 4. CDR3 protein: CASSPTSGPSYEQYF. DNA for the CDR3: TGTGCCAGCTCACCAACTAGCGGTCCTTCCTACGAGCAGTACTTC.

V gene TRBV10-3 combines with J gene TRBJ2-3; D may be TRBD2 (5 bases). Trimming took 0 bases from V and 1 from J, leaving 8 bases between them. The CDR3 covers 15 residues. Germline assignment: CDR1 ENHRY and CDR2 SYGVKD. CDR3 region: CAISESGSGTDTQYF. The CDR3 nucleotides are TGTGCCATCAGTGAGTCTGGTAGCGGCACAGATACGCAGTATTTT.

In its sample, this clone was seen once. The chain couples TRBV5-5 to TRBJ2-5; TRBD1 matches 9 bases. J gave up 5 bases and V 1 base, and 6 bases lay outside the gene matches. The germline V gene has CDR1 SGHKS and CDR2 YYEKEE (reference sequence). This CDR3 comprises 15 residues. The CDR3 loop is CASSLSTGGRETQYF. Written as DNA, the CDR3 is TGTGCCAGCAGCTTGAGCACAGGGGGCCGGGAGACCCAGTACTTC.

CDR3 sequence reads: CASSLTTNTGELFF. CDR3 DNA: TGTGCCAGCAGCCTTACTACGAACACCGGGGAGCTGTTTTTT. The chain links TRBV5-4 to TRBJ2-2; D is uncertain. The CDR3 loop spans 14 amino acids. Trimming removed 4 bases from V and 0 bases from J, with 7 bases in between. Per the germline V gene, CDR1 is SGHNT and CDR2 is YYREEE (reference sequence).

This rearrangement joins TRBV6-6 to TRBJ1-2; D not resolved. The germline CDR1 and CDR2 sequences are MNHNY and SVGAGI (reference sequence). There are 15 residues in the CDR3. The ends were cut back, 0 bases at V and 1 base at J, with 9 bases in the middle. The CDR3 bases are TGTGCCAGCAGTTACTCGGTGACGGGTAACTATGGCTACACCTTC. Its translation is CASSYSVTGNYGYTF.

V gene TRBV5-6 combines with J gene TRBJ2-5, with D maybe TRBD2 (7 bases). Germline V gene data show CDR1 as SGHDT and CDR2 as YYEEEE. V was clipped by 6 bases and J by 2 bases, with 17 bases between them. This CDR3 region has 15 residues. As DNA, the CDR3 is TGTGCCAGCAACCCTGGGCGGGGGACACAAGAGACCCAGTACTTC. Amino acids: CASNPGRGTQETQYF.

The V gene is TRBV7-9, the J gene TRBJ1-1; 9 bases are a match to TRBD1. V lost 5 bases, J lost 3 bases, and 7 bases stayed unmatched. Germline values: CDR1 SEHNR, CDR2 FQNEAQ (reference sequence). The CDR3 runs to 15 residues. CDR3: CASSPYRGPDTEAFF. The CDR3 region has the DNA TGTGCCAGCAGCCCTTACAGGGGGCCCGACACTGAAGCTTTCTTT.

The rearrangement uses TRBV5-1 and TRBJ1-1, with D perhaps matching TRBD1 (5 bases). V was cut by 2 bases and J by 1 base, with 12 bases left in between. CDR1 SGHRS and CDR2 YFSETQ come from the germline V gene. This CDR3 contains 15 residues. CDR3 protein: CASSFRDQGNTEAFF. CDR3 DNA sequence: TGCGCCAGCAGCTTCAGGGATCAGGGGAACACTGAAGCTTTCTTT.

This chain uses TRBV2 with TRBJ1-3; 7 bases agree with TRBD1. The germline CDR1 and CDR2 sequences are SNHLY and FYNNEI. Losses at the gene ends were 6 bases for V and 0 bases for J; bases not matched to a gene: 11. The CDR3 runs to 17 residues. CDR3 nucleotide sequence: TGTGCCAGCAGAGGCAGGGGGTTCTCATACTCTGGAAACACCATATATTTT. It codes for CASRGRGFSYSGNTIYF.

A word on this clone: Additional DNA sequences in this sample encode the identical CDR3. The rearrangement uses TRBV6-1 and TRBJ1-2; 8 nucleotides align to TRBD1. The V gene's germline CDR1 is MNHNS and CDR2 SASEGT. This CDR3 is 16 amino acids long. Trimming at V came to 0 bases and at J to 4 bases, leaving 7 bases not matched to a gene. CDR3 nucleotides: TGTGCCAGCAGTGAAGCGACAGGGGAAAGCGGCTATGGCTACACCTTC. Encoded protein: CASSEATGESGYGYTF.

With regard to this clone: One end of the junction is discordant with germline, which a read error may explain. CDR3 nucleotides: TGTGCCACTAGTATGAGGGACAGGGGCGCGGGCTATGGCTACACCTTC. Its translation is CATSMRDRGAGYGYTF. The chain recombines TRBV19 with TRBJ1-2, with 10 bases lining up with TRBD1. The CDR3 loop spans 16 amino acids. The V gene's germline CDR1 is LNHDA and CDR2 SQIVND (reference sequence).

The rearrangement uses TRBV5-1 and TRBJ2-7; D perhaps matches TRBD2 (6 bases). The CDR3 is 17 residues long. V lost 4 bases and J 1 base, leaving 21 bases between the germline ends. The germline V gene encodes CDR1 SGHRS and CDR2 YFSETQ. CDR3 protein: CASSPLFSSAGSYEQYF. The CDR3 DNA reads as TGCGCCAGCAGCCCCCTCTTTTCCTCCGCGGGATCCTACGAGCAGTACTTC.

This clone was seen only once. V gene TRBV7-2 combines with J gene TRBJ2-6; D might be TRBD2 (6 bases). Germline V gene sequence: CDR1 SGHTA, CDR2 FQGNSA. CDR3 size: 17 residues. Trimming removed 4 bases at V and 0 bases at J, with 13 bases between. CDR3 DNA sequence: TGTGCCAGCAGCTCTCGGGGGTTTACCTCTGGGGCCAACGTCCTGACTTTC. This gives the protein CASSSRGFTSGANVLTF.

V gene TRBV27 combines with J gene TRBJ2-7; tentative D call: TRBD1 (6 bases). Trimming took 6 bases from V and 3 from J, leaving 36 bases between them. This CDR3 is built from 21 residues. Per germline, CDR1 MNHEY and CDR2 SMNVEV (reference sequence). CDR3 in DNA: TGTGCCAGCAGGGGGGCCCGTCCTTCGATGAAACAACTAAGAGGGATCTACGAGCAGTACTTC. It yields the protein CASRGARPSMKQLRGIYEQYF.

This CDR3 is CASSLQGVEQYF. The CDR3 DNA reads as TGTGCCAGCAGCTTACAGGGCGTCGAGCAGTACTTC. This sequence joins TRBV7-9 and TRBJ2-7; weak D call: TRBD1 (5 bases). With 2 bases removed from V and 6 bases from J, the gap between germline ends came to 8 bases. The V gene's germline CDR1 is SEHNR and CDR2 FQNEAQ (reference sequence). The CDR3 runs to 12 residues.

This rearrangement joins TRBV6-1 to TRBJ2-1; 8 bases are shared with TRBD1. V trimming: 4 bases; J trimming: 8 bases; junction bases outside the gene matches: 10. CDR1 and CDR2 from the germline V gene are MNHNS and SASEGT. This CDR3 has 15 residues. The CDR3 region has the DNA TGTGCCAGCAGTGTGACGGACAGGGAGCCTTATGAGCAGTTCTTC. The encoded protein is CASSVTDREPYEQFF.

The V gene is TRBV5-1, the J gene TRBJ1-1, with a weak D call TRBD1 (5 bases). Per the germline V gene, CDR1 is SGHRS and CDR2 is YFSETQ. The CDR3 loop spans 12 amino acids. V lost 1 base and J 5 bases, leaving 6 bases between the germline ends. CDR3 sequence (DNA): TGCGCCAGCAGCTTGTCAGGGACTGAAGCTTTCTTT. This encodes CASSLSGTEAFF. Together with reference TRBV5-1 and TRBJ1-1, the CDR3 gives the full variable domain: KAGVTQTPRYLIKTRGQQVTLSCSPISGHRSVSWYQQTPGQGLQFLFEYFSETQRNKGNFPGRFSGRQFSNSRSEMNVSTLELGDSALYLCASSLSGTEAFFGQGTRLTVV.

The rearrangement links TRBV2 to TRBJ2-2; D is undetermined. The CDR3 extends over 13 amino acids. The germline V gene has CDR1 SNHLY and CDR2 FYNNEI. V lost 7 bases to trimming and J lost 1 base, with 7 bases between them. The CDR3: CASTLGNTGELFF. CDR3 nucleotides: TGTGCCAGCACTCTAGGGAACACCGGGGAGCTGTTTTTT.

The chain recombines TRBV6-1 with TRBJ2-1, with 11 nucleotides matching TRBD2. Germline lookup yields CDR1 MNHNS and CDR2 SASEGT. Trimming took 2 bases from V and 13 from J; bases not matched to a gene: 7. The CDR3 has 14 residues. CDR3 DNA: TGTGCCAGCAGTGAAACCGGGACTAGCGGCTTACAGTTCTTC. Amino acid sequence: CASSETGTSGLQFF.

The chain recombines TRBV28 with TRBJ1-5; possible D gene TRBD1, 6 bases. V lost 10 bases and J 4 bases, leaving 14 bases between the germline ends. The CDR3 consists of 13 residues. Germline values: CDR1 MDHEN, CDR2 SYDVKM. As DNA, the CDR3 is TGTGCCACCAAGAGGGGGTGGAATCAGCCCCAGCATTTT. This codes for CATKRGWNQPQHF.

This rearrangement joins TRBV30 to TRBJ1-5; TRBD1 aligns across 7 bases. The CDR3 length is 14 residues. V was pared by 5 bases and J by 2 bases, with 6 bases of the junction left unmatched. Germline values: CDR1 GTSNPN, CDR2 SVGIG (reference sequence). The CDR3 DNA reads TGTGCCTGGCAGGGACAGTTCGGCAATCAGCCCCAGCATTTT. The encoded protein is CAWQGQFGNQPQHF. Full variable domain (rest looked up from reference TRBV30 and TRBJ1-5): SQTIHQWPATLVQPVGSPLSLECTVEGTSNPNLYWYRQAAGRGLQLLFYSVGIGQISSEVPQNLSASRPQDRQFILSSKKLLLSDSGFYLCAWQGQFGNQPQHFGDGTRLSIL.

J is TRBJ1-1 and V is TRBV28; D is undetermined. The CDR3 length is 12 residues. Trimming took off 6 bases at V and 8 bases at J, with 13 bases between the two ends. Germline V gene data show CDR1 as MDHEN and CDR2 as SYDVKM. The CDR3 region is CASSLGGFEAFF. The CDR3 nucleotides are TGTGCCAGCAGCCTCGGCGGATTCGAAGCTTTCTTT.

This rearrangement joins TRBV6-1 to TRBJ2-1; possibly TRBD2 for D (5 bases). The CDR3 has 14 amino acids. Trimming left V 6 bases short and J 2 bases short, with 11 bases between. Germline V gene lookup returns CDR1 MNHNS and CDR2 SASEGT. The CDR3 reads CASSRGGTYNEQFF. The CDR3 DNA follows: TGTGCCAGCAGCCGGGGTGGAACCTACAATGAGCAGTTCTTC.

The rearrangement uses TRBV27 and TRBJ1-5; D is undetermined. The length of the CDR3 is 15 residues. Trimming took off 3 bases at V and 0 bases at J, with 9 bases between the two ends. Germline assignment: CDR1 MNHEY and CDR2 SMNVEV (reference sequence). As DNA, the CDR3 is TGTGCCAGCAGTTTTTACAGCTATAGCAATCAGCCCCAGCATTTT. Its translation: CASSFYSYSNQPQHF.

CDR3 in amino acids: CASSPMGQGNGRLMGGYTF. CDR3 nucleotides: TGTGCCAGCAGCCCGATGGGACAGGGGAACGGTAGACTCATGGGCGGCTACACCTTC. This chain joins TRBV7-8 and TRBJ1-2, with TRBD1 matching over 10 bases. V trimming: 5 bases; J trimming: 8 bases; junction bases outside the gene matches: 23. Per the germline V gene, CDR1 is SGHVS and CDR2 is FQNEAQ. The CDR3 consists of 19 residues.

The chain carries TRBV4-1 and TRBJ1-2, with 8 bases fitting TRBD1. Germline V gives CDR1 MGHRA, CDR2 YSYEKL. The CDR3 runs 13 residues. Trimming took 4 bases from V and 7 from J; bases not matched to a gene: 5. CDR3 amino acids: CASSPRQGAGYTF. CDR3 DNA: TGCGCCAGCAGCCCCCGGCAGGGGGCTGGCTACACCTTC.